Shown below are 10 T cell receptor beta chains from a single sample sequenced in a study of CD8 T cells in ankylosing spondylitis. TCRdb called the 5' RACE reads again in MiXCR, with one record for every CDR3 protein. Of about 140,000 distinct CDR3 sequences in the sample, 6% to 8.5% were seen once. The sample consisted of blood, either unsorted or a sorted T cell fraction (not recorded which). The receptors were sampled from a female donor with ankylosing spondylitis or in good health (not recorded which).

This clonotype occurred a few times. V is TRBV4-3 and J is TRBJ2-3; 8 nucleotides align to TRBD2. V shed 0 bases, J shed 5 bases, and the junction held 7 bases outside the gene matches. The CDR3 sequence is 16 residues long. Germline loops: CDR1 LGHNA, CDR2 YSLEER. CDR3 loop: CASSQDLRGAGDTQYF. The CDR3 region has the DNA TGCGCCAGCAGCCAAGATTTGCGGGGGGCAGGAGATACGCAGTATTTT.

This clonotype was detected many times. The CDR3 is CASSPGARNPADTQYF. The CDR3 nucleotides read TGTGCCAGCAGTCCCGGGGCCCGAAACCCCGCAGATACGCAGTATTTT. The genes are TRBV12-3 or TRBV12-4 and TRBJ2-3; D tentatively fits TRBD1 or TRBD2 (5 bases each). The CDR3 is 16 residues long. V lost 5 bases, J lost 4 bases, and 19 bases lay in between.

The sample holds many counts of this clonotype. V is TRBV5-1 and J is TRBJ1-4, with 8 bases fitting TRBD1. CDR3 length: 15 residues. Per germline, CDR1 SGHRS and CDR2 YFSETQ. The V segment lost 0 bases and the J segment 8 bases; nucleotides outside the gene matches: 6. This chain's CDR3 is CASSLVGTGGEKLFF. CDR3 coding DNA: TGCGCCAGCAGCTTGGTAGGGACAGGAGGGGAAAAACTGTTTTTT.

V and J are TRBV6-6 and TRBJ2-1; tentatively, D is TRBD1 (5 bases). Germline CDR1 and CDR2: MNHNY and SVGAGI (reference sequence). The V end was cut by 5 bases, the J end by 3 bases, with 8 bases between. The CDR3 has 13 residues. CDR3 in amino acids: CASSGASYNEQFF. The CDR3 bases are TGTGCCAGCAGTGGGGCGAGCTACAATGAGCAGTTCTTC.

Many counts were recorded for this clonotype. The chain employs TRBV7-9 and TRBJ1-1; no clear D. V shed 6 bases and J shed 1 base, with 9 bases lying between them. Germline V gene data show CDR1 as SEHNR and CDR2 as FQNEAQ (reference sequence). The CDR3 has 13 residues. As DNA, the CDR3 is TGTGCCAGCAGTCCCCGAGCGAACACTGAAGCTTTCTTT. Translating gives CASSPRANTEAFF.

This clonotype was recorded at least ten times. This chain uses TRBV29-1 with TRBJ2-1, with D tentatively TRBD1 or TRBD2 (6 bases each). V was clipped by 3 bases and J by 8 bases, with 14 bases between them. The CDR3 spans 13 residues. The germline V gene has CDR1 SQVTM and CDR2 ANQGSEA. CDR3 sequence reads: CSVDTGSGDEQFF. In DNA, the CDR3 is TGCAGCGTTGATACAGGGTCGGGGGATGAGCAGTTCTTC.

Ten or more counts support this clonotype. The chain is built from TRBV10-3 and TRBJ2-5; 9 positions agree with TRBD1. Trimming cost V 6 bases and J 5 bases; bases outside gene matches: 4. The CDR3 loop spans 13 amino acids. Per germline, CDR1 ENHRY and CDR2 SYGVKD. This CDR3 is CAIRGGTGETQYF. CDR3 coding DNA: TGTGCCATCAGAGGAGGGACAGGGGAGACCCAGTACTTC.

In this sample, this clonotype turned up many times. V is TRBV5-1 and J is TRBJ2-2; D unclear. The CDR3 is 14 amino acids. V was cut by 0 bases and J by 5 bases, with 8 bases left in between. CDR1 is SGHRS and CDR2 is YFSETQ in the germline V gene. DNA for the CDR3: TGCGCCAGCAGCTTGGTGGGTAGGACCGGGGAGCTGTTTTTT. Amino acid sequence: CASSLVGRTGELFF.

This clonotype was seen repeatedly, ten times or more. The chain couples TRBV12-3 or TRBV12-4 to TRBJ1-3; D ambiguous. The ends were cut back, 8 bases at V and 0 bases at J, with 11 bases in the middle. The length of the CDR3 is 14 residues. The CDR3 protein is CASAPRFSGNTIYF. DNA for the CDR3: TGTGCCAGCGCTCCCAGATTCTCTGGAAACACCATATATTTT.

This clonotype was observed many times. This chain uses TRBV5-1 with TRBJ2-2; D tentatively reads TRBD1 or TRBD2 (5 bases each). Per germline, CDR1 SGHRS and CDR2 YFSETQ. The CDR3 covers 15 residues. The V end was cut by 1 base, the J end by 5 bases, with 12 bases between. The CDR3 protein is CASSLQGTGTGELFF. CDR3 in DNA: TGCGCCAGCAGCTTGCAGGGCACGGGGACCGGGGAGCTGTTTTTT.